One and the same sample provided the 17 T cell receptor beta chains below, sequenced in a study of regulatory T cells in long-lasting Graves disease. The time point denotes: newly diagnosed GD, antithyroid drugs for less than 3 months. Scientists built the TCR library using RNA that was extracted from PBMCs. Arm-PCR of CDR3 regions and iRepertoire HTBI primers were used to build TCR beta libraries. TCRdb re-analysed the multiplex PCR reads in MiXCR, keeping a single row per CDR3 protein. The sample carries 420,000 or so distinct CDR3 sequences, roughly 15% recorded once. These data also featured in a second study, about T cells in Graves' hyperthyroidism and ophthalmopathy.

Sequencing was performed on peripheral blood mononuclear cells (PBMCs), taken at new diagnosis, from a patient treated with antithyroid drugs. The receptor source for this set is a woman under 30 with Graves disease.

V gene TRBV9 combines with J gene TRBJ2-7; 8 bases fit TRBD2. Germline V lookup: CDR1 SGDLS, CDR2 YYNGEE. V was clipped by 4 bases and J by 4 bases; unmatched bases: 10. The CDR3 is made up of 15 amino acids. The CDR3 here is CASSPQPAGVYEQYF. The CDR3 DNA reads TGTGCCAGCAGCCCCCAGCCAGCGGGAGTATACGAGCAGTACTTC.

This clonotype was recorded at least ten times. Relative to the germline gene, one junction end is altered; a read error may explain this. This chain uses TRBV11-2 with TRBJ2-7, with D uncertain. Germline CDR1 reads SGHAT; CDR2 reads FQNNGV. The CDR3 has 14 amino acids. CDR3 loop: CAGSLDGVFYEQYF. The CDR3 nucleotides are TGTGCCGGCAGCTTAGACGGAGTTTTTTACGAGCAGTACTTC.

The rearrangement uses TRBV20-1 and TRBJ2-7; 9 bases are shared with TRBD2. Losses at the gene ends were 2 bases for V and 4 bases for J; bases not matched to a gene: 12. Per germline, CDR1 DFQATT and CDR2 SNEGSKA (reference sequence). CDR3 length: 16 amino acids. The CDR3 loop reads CSARPTLAGNPYEQYF. In DNA, the CDR3 is TGCAGTGCTAGACCCACTCTAGCGGGAAACCCGTACGAGCAGTACTTC.

This clonotype came up a few times. The chain carries TRBV12-5 and TRBJ2-3; tentatively, D is TRBD1 or TRBD2 (5 bases each). The ends were cut back, 2 bases at V and 3 bases at J, with 24 bases in the middle. Germline V gene data show CDR1 as LGHNT and CDR2 as FRNRAP. CDR3 length equals 19 residues. The CDR3 sequence: CASGLLSPGPVLRTDTQYF. CDR3 nucleotides: TGTGCTAGTGGTTTGCTATCGCCGGGACCCGTTCTCCGTACAGATACGCAGTATTTT.

This clonotype appeared many times. V gene TRBV6-1 combines with J gene TRBJ2-3; D not resolved. This CDR3 has 12 residues. Germline CDR1 and CDR2: MNHNS and SASEGT. Trimming left V 7 bases short and J 4 bases short, with 9 bases between. CDR3 loop: CASTLPPDTQYF. The DNA of the CDR3 is TGTGCCAGCACCCTCCCGCCAGATACGCAGTATTTT.

This clonotype occurred a few times. This sequence joins TRBV6-2 or TRBV6-3 and TRBJ2-2, with 8 bases fitting TRBD2. The CDR3 is made up of 15 amino acids. Trimming at V came to 7 bases and at J to 3 bases, leaving 7 bases not matched to a gene. Germline values: CDR1 MNHEY, CDR2 SVGEGT. The CDR3 loop reads CASILGRGDTGELFF. The DNA of the CDR3 is TGTGCCAGCATTCTAGGGCGGGGGGACACCGGGGAGCTGTTTTTT.

This clonotype showed up just a few times. This chain uses TRBV28 with TRBJ1-6, with unresolved D. The CDR3 sequence is 12 residues long. Germline V gene data show CDR1 as MDHEN and CDR2 as SYDVKM. V was shortened by 8 bases and J by 7 bases, with 9 bases between the two germline ends. CDR3 sequence (DNA): TGTGCCAGCGGGTCGATGAATTCACCCCTCCACTTT. It codes for CASGSMNSPLHF.

This clonotype was detected only a few times. This chain uses TRBV9 with TRBJ2-2; D unresolved. The germline V and J ends were trimmed by 0 bases and 7 bases, with 16 bases remaining between them. In germline, CDR1 is SGDLS, CDR2 YYNGEE. The CDR3 has 16 amino acids. The DNA of the CDR3 is TGTGCCAGCAGCGTAGGTTTTCAGAGGCCGGGCGGGGAGCTGTTTTTT. Its translation: CASSVGFQRPGGELFF.

This clonotype was seen at least ten times. In nucleotides, the CDR3 is TGTGCCAGCAGTTCTCAGTTAAATACGCAGTATTTT. Its translation is CASSSQLNTQYF. The V gene is TRBV6-5, the J gene TRBJ2-3, with no clear D. Trimming took 4 bases from V and 7 from J, leaving 9 bases between them. CDR3 size: 12 residues. The germline V gene encodes CDR1 MNHEY and CDR2 SVGAGI.

This clonotype was seen only a few times. The J gene is TRBJ2-2, the V gene TRBV20-1; weak D call: TRBD2 (5 bases). Germline V CDR1 and CDR2: DFQATT, SNEGSKA (reference sequence). This CDR3 contains 13 residues. V lost 1 base, J lost 7 bases, and 10 bases lay in between. The CDR3, as DNA: TGCAGTGCTAGAGCGGGATCCGGCGGGGAGCTGTTTTTT. Protein sequence: CSARAGSGGELFF.

The DNA of the CDR3 is TGTGCCAGCAGTATTAAGGGGACTAATGAAAAACTGTTTTTT. This gives the protein CASSIKGTNEKLFF. The V call is TRBV6-1, the J call TRBJ1-4; a possible D gene is TRBD1 (5 bases). The CDR3 extends over 14 amino acids. V lost 5 bases and J lost 2, with 9 bases in between. Germline V gene sequence: CDR1 MNHNS, CDR2 SASEGT.

This clonotype was detected a few times. This chain uses TRBV24-1 with TRBJ2-3, with D uncertain. The CDR3 spans 14 residues. The V and J ends lost 3 bases and 4 bases respectively, with 10 bases between them. Per the germline V gene, CDR1 is KGHDR and CDR2 is SFDVKD. The CDR3 bases are TGTGCCACCAGTGATCGACTTGATCCAGATACGCAGTATTTT. As protein: CATSDRLDPDTQYF.

This clonotype was detected ten times or more. V is TRBV29-1 and J is TRBJ2-2; D gene ambiguous. Trimming left V 7 bases short and J 0 bases short, with 3 bases between. Germline values: CDR1 SQVTM, CDR2 ANQGSEA. The CDR3 extends over 11 amino acids. As DNA, the CDR3 is TGCAGCGCCGCGAACACCGGGGAGCTGTTTTTT. Amino acids: CSAANTGELFF.

The rearrangement joins TRBV5-5 to TRBJ2-3; 8 bases match TRBD1. Trimming cost V 4 bases and J 4 bases; bases outside gene matches: 8. The germline V gene encodes CDR1 SGHKS and CDR2 YYEKEE (reference sequence). This CDR3 is built from 15 residues. This CDR3 reads CASSRSGQGSDTQYF. The CDR3 DNA is TGTGCCAGCAGCCGGAGCGGACAGGGATCAGATACGCAGTATTTT.

The table lists this clonotype with a few counts. The rearrangement uses TRBV10-3 and TRBJ1-2; D remains ambiguous. Germline V gives CDR1 ENHRY, CDR2 SYGVKD. V was trimmed by 0 bases and J by 4 bases, leaving 6 bases between them. The CDR3 length is 13 residues. The CDR3 is CAISESVGYGYTF. DNA for the CDR3: TGTGCCATCAGTGAGTCGGTGGGCTATGGCTACACCTTC.

The V and J genes are TRBV6-1 and TRBJ2-1, with D possibly TRBD1 on 6 matching bases. Germline CDR1 reads MNHNS; CDR2 reads SASEGT. This CDR3 is built from 13 residues. Trimming removed 6 bases at V and 6 bases at J, with 12 bases between. CDR3: CASSQNRVNEQFF. The CDR3 DNA reads as TGTGCCAGCAGCCAAAACAGGGTCAATGAGCAGTTCTTC.

The chain has TRBV27 and TRBJ1-6; 9 bases are a match to TRBD1. In germline, CDR1 is MNHEY, CDR2 SMNVEV (reference sequence). The CDR3 has 16 residues. V trimming: 5 bases; J trimming: 8 bases; junction bases outside the gene matches: 10. The CDR3 nucleotides are TGTGCCAGCAGTAACCTAATCACAGGGGGCTATTCACCCCTCCACTTT. It encodes CASSNLITGGYSPLHF.